A single sample gave rise to the 19 T cell receptor beta chains below, sequenced in a study of cytomegalovirus exposure and HLA in healthy donors. PCR involved 60 Vbeta and 13 Jbeta primers. TCRdb keeps only in-frame clones here, not all; method: immunoSEQ multiplex PCR. The sample contains about 170,000 clones, 80% to 90% of which appear only once. The sequenced material came from PBMCs. All receptors derive from a girl between 5 and 17 years old in good health and CMV-seropositive.

This chain joins TRBV5-1 and TRBJ2-7; a weak D match, TRBD1 (5 bases). This CDR3 contains 13 residues. Germline V gene lookup returns CDR1 SGHRS and CDR2 YFSETQ. The germline V and J ends were trimmed by 2 bases and 2 bases, with 8 bases remaining between them. The CDR3 DNA is TGCGCCAGCAGCTTAGGGGTACCCTACGAGCAGTACTTC. Protein product: CASSLGVPYEQYF.

The chain couples TRBV6-6 to TRBJ1-4; D remains ambiguous. The CDR3 length is 16 residues. V lost 0 bases to trimming and J lost 4 bases, with 12 bases between them. CDR1 is MNHNY, CDR2 SVGAGI, per germline (reference sequence). The CDR3 protein is CASSYSSGHDNEKLFF. Here the CDR3 DNA reads TGTGCCAGCAGTTACTCTAGTGGGCACGATAATGAAAAACTGTTTTTT.

V usage is TRBV19 and J usage is TRBJ1-1; TRBD1 might be the D (6 bases). V was pared by 7 bases and J by 4 bases, with 19 bases between. The CDR3 extends over 15 amino acids. Germline CDR1 and CDR2: LNHDA and SQIVND (reference sequence). The CDR3 protein is CASNDRLRVPTEAFF. The CDR3 DNA follows: TGTGCCAGTAATGACAGGCTCAGGGTCCCCACTGAAGCTTTCTTT.

The V and J genes are TRBV15 and TRBJ1-4; TRBD1 matches at 9 bases. Germline V lookup: CDR1 LNHNV, CDR2 YYDKDF (reference sequence). After removal of 3 bases from V and 0 bases from J, the junction contained 17 bases not matched to a gene. This CDR3 is built from 21 residues. The CDR3 nucleotides read TGTGCCACCAGCAGCCCCCTCCGCCCGGGGGACAGGGTTGCAACTAATGAAAAACTGTTTTTT. It specifies CATSSPLRPGDRVATNEKLFF.

This chain links TRBV5-1 with TRBJ1-2; TRBD1 matches 7 bases. V trimming: 4 bases; J trimming: 7 bases; junction bases outside the gene matches: 10. The CDR3 is made up of 14 amino acids. Germline V lookup: CDR1 SGHRS, CDR2 YFSETQ. The CDR3 is CASSPGQPGGGYTF. Written as DNA, the CDR3 is TGCGCCAGCAGCCCGGGACAGCCCGGCGGTGGCTACACCTTC.

The rearrangement links TRBV4-1 to TRBJ2-1, with D tentatively TRBD2 (5 bases). Per the germline V gene, CDR1 is MGHRA and CDR2 is YSYEKL. The CDR3 consists of 17 residues. With 0 bases removed from V and 3 bases from J, the gap between germline ends came to 15 bases. The CDR3 reads CASSQEDWTSVYNEQFF. The CDR3 nucleotides read TGCGCCAGCAGCCAAGAGGATTGGACTTCAGTCTACAATGAGCAGTTCTTC.

V and J are TRBV2 and TRBJ1-1; 7 nucleotides line up with TRBD1. Germline V gene lookup returns CDR1 SNHLY and CDR2 FYNNEI. The V segment lost 6 bases and the J segment 5 bases; nucleotides outside the gene matches: 9. The CDR3 extends over 14 amino acids. The CDR3 loop is CASRQRDSRTEAFF. The DNA of the CDR3 is TGTGCCAGCAGGCAAAGGGACAGTCGAACTGAAGCTTTCTTT.

The chain couples TRBV7-2 to TRBJ1-5; a possible D gene is TRBD1 (5 bases). In germline, CDR1 is SGHTA, CDR2 FQGNSA. Trimming stripped 4 bases from V and 5 bases from J, with 9 bases between. The CDR3 totals 13 residues. In DNA form, the CDR3 reads TGTGCCAGCAGCTCCAGGGTGGATCAGCCCCAGCATTTT. This sequence encodes CASSSRVDQPQHF.

The chain recombines TRBV5-4 with TRBJ1-4, with 8 bases aligning to TRBD1. This CDR3 has 14 amino acids. The junction had 1 base not matched to a gene; V was cut back by 3 bases and J by 3 bases. The V gene's germline CDR1 is SGHNT and CDR2 YYREEE (reference sequence). CDR3 region: CASSSRGPNEKLFF. DNA for the CDR3: TGTGCCAGCAGCTCCAGGGGGCCTAATGAAAAACTGTTTTTT.

This clone appeared a few times. The J gene is TRBJ1-3, the V gene TRBV9; D is possibly TRBD1 (5 bases). Per germline, CDR1 SGDLS and CDR2 YYNGEE. The CDR3 spans 14 residues. The ends were cut back, 4 bases at V and 4 bases at J, with 12 bases in the middle. The CDR3 protein is CASSFSGLGNTIYF. CDR3 bases: TGTGCCAGCAGCTTTTCAGGGTTAGGAAACACCATATATTTT.

This clone was found once. This chain joins TRBV6-1 and TRBJ1-1, with D unclear. The ends were cut back, 9 bases at V and 3 bases at J, with 14 bases in the middle. The CDR3 is 13 residues long. Germline CDR1 MNHNS, CDR2 SASEGT. This chain's CDR3 is CASQFSRDTEAFF. The CDR3 coding sequence is TGTGCCAGTCAATTTAGTCGGGACACTGAAGCTTTCTTT.

The V call is TRBV5-4, the J call TRBJ1-4; 10 bases are shared with TRBD1. This CDR3 is built from 15 residues. With V trimmed by 6 bases and J by 8 bases, 10 bases remained unmatched. Germline CDR1 and CDR2: SGHNT and YYREEE (reference sequence). The CDR3 is CASTTSGTGVEKLFF. In nucleotides, the CDR3 is TGTGCCAGCACTACTTCCGGGACAGGGGTAGAAAAACTGTTTTTT.

V usage is TRBV2 and J usage is TRBJ1-1; possibly TRBD1 for D (6 bases). The CDR3 covers 15 residues. The V and J ends lost 5 bases and 0 bases respectively, with 13 bases between them. The V gene's germline CDR1 is SNHLY and CDR2 FYNNEI. The CDR3: CASSSPDSMNTEAFF. The CDR3 DNA is TGTGCCAGCAGTTCCCCGGACAGCATGAACACTGAAGCTTTCTTT.

This rearrangement joins TRBV4-1 to TRBJ2-1, with TRBD2 matching over 7 bases. The CDR3 is 18 residues long. Per the germline V gene, CDR1 is MGHRA and CDR2 is YSYEKL. J lost 0 bases, V lost 0 bases, and 8 bases had no gene match. CDR3 coding DNA: TGCGCCAGCAGCCAAGATCTGGACGGGAGGAGCTCCTACAATGAGCAGTTCTTC. Translation: CASSQDLDGRSSYNEQFF.

The chain combines TRBV2 with TRBJ2-5; perhaps TRBD1 as D (5 bases). The J call may be wrong; the DNA end is better matched by TRBJ2-7. Germline V gene sequence: CDR1 SNHLY, CDR2 FYNNEI. This CDR3 contains 17 residues. CDR3 nucleotides: TGTGCCAGCAGTGAAGCGCTACGGACATCCCTCTCCTACGAGCAGTACTTC. Amino acids: CASSEALRTSLSYEQYF.

This sequence joins TRBV6-1 and TRBJ2-1, with a tentative D call TRBD2 (6 bases). The CDR3 totals 11 residues. The germline V and J ends were trimmed by 2 bases and 15 bases, with 11 bases remaining between them. From germline, CDR1 is MNHNS and CDR2 SASEGT. The CDR3 reads CASSETAGGFF. CDR3 DNA: TGTGCCAGCAGTGAAACGGCCGGGGGGTTCTTC.

The table lists this clone with a count of one. The V gene is TRBV5-1, the J gene TRBJ2-7, with 7 bases aligning to TRBD1. V shed 0 bases, J shed 3 bases, and the junction held 6 bases outside the gene matches. The germline gives CDR1 SGHRS, CDR2 YFSETQ. The CDR3 is made up of 15 amino acids. The CDR3 nucleotides read TGCGCCAGCAGCTTGGGGACAGGTTTATTCTACGAGCAGTACTTC. As protein: CASSLGTGLFYEQYF.

The V gene is TRBV5-1, the J gene TRBJ2-5; TRBD1 agrees at 9 bases. Germline CDR1 reads SGHRS; CDR2 reads YFSETQ. V lost 6 bases and J lost 5; bases outside the gene matches: 11. This CDR3 contains 15 residues. As DNA, the CDR3 is TGCGCCAGCAACCGACAGGGGGGTTTCGACGAGACCCAGTACTTC. Translation gives CASNRQGGFDETQYF.

A note on this clone: Other DNA sequences in the same sample also yield this CDR3. V gene TRBV9 combines with J gene TRBJ2-3; 7 bases agree with TRBD1. The CDR3 sequence is 14 residues long. CDR1 is SGDLS, CDR2 YYNGEE, per germline. V shed 2 bases, J shed 1 base, and the junction held 1 base outside the gene matches. The CDR3 reads CASSVQGGTDTQYF. The CDR3 coding sequence is TGTGCCAGCAGCGTTCAGGGGGGCACAGATACGCAGTATTTT.